The 28 T cell receptor beta chains given below trace back to one sample, sequenced in a study of cytomegalovirus exposure and HLA in healthy donors. The protocol was immunoSEQ multiplex PCR, while the TCRdb copy is restricted to in-frame clones and leaves out a portion. This sample has 250,000 to 300,000 clones, with approximately 86% found just once. Sequencing was performed on PBMCs. The receptors were sampled from a woman aged 18-30 years in good health and CMV-seronegative.

The chain employs TRBV19 and TRBJ1-1; the match to TRBD1 covers 7 bases. The CDR3 runs 15 residues. V dropped 6 bases and J dropped 1; count of bases not matched to a gene: 8. CDR1 LNHDA and CDR2 SQIVND come from the germline V gene (reference sequence). The CDR3 sequence is CASRSAGGENTEAFF. The CDR3 bases are TGTGCCAGTAGATCGGCAGGGGGTGAGAACACTGAAGCTTTCTTT.

CDR3 in DNA: TGTGCCAGCCAACAGGTAGGGGGCACAGGTGGCTACACCTTC. Amino acids: CASQQVGGTGGYTF. The chain has TRBV27 and TRBJ1-2; 7 bases align to TRBD1. The CDR3 covers 14 residues. J gave up 7 bases and V 8 bases, and 13 bases lay outside the gene matches. Germline V lookup: CDR1 MNHEY, CDR2 SMNVEV (reference sequence).

This clone was seen once. The genes are TRBV7-6 and TRBJ1-3; no clear D gene. Germline assignment: CDR1 SGHVS and CDR2 FNYEAQ. This CDR3 has 16 residues. Between the trimmed V and J ends, which lost 0 bases and 0 bases, there was a span of 9 bases. CDR3 DNA sequence: TGTGCCAGCAGCTTAGCTCTGCAGAACTCTGGAAACACCATATATTTT. It codes for CASSLALQNSGNTIYF. Looking up the rest from reference TRBV7-6 and TRBJ1-3 gives the full variable domain: GAGVSQSPRYKVTKRGQDVALRCDPISGHVSLYWYRQALGQGPEFLTYFNYEAQQDKSGLPNDRFSAERPEGSISTLTIQRTEQRDSAMYRCASSLALQNSGNTIYFGEGSWLTVV.

The chain carries TRBV10-2 and TRBJ1-1, with TRBD1 identical over 7 bases. Germline loops: CDR1 WSHSY, CDR2 SAAADI. V shed 8 bases and J 1 base; nucleotides not matched to a gene: 10. The CDR3 is 15 amino acids. CDR3 DNA sequence: TGCGCCAGCGCTCCTTTGGGACAGCAGAACACTGAAGCTTTCTTT. Protein product: CASAPLGQQNTEAFF.

The chain has TRBV5-1 and TRBJ2-7; 8 nucleotides align to TRBD1. Trimming cost V 7 bases and J 9 bases; bases outside gene matches: 15. This CDR3 is built from 14 residues. Looked up from germline, CDR1 is SGHRS and CDR2 is YFSETQ. For the CDR3, the DNA is TGCGCCAGCCAAGGAGGGGACAGGACCTCGTTGCAGTACTTC. This codes for CASQGGDRTSLQYF. The full variable domain, rest sourced from reference TRBV5-1 and TRBJ2-7, is KAGVTQTPRYLIKTRGQQVTLSCSPISGHRSVSWYQQTPGQGLQFLFEYFSETQRNKGNFPGRFSGRQFSNSRSEMNVSTLELGDSALYLCASQGGDRTSLQYFGPGTRLTVT.

The chain is built from TRBV10-3 and TRBJ1-3, with D hard to call. In germline, CDR1 is ENHRY, CDR2 SYGVKD. CDR3 length: 18 residues. Trimming shortened V by 4 bases and J by 0 bases, and 19 bases separated the two germline ends. The chain's CDR3 is CAISGEIGQPSSGNTIYF. CDR3 nucleotide sequence: TGTGCCATCAGTGGGGAGATTGGGCAGCCCAGCTCTGGAAACACCATATATTTT.

CDR3 sequence reads: CASSQDRAKNIQYF. In DNA, the CDR3 is TGCGCCAGCAGCCAGGACAGGGCCAAAAACATTCAGTACTTC. The V and J genes are TRBV5-1 and TRBJ2-4; TRBD1 matches at 7 bases. CDR3 length: 14 amino acids. Germline trimming cut 4 bases from V and 1 base from J; bases unmatched to any gene: 2. Germline values: CDR1 SGHRS, CDR2 YFSETQ.

This clone was detected only a few times. V and J are TRBV7-9 and TRBJ1-2, with TRBD1 matching 9 bases. V was clipped by 5 bases and J by 7 bases; unmatched bases: 8. CDR3 length: 14 residues. Germline V lookup: CDR1 SEHNR, CDR2 FQNEAQ (reference sequence). Here the CDR3 reads CASSPQGTGTGYTF. The CDR3 bases are TGTGCCAGCAGCCCCCAGGGGACAGGGACTGGCTACACCTTC.

This chain connects TRBV19 to TRBJ2-2, with 8 bases identical to TRBD1. This CDR3 spans 15 amino acids. Trimming took 9 bases from V and 0 from J; bases not matched to a gene: 6. Germline V lookup: CDR1 LNHDA, CDR2 SQIVND (reference sequence). The CDR3 DNA is TGTGCCAGCCTCAGGGGGCAGGCGAACACCGGGGAGCTGTTTTTT. Translation gives CASLRGQANTGELFF. Drawing the rest from reference TRBV19 and TRBJ2-2, the complete variable domain is DGGITQSPKYLFRKEGQNVTLSCEQNLNHDAMYWYRQDPGQGLRLIYYSQIVNDFQKGDIAEGYSVSREKKESFPLTVTSAQKNPTAFYLCASLRGQANTGELFFGEGSRLTVL.

The chain is built from TRBV19 and TRBJ1-1; 10 nucleotides align to TRBD1. This CDR3 is built from 15 residues. The germline gives CDR1 LNHDA, CDR2 SQIVND (reference sequence). Trimming removed 5 bases from V and 4 bases from J; junction bases left unmatched: 7. The CDR3 loop reads CASSVPGQGRTEAFF. The CDR3 DNA reads as TGTGCCAGTAGTGTACCGGGACAGGGGCGCACTGAAGCTTTCTTT.

The chain employs TRBV7-2 and TRBJ2-1, with 7 bases matching TRBD2. Germline values: CDR1 SGHTA, CDR2 FQGNSA. V shed 2 bases, J shed 9 bases, and the junction held 10 bases outside the gene matches. This CDR3 spans 15 amino acids. Here the CDR3 DNA reads TGTGCCAGCAGCTTAACGCAGGGAGGGGTGGGTGAGCAGTTCTTC. Amino acids: CASSLTQGGVGEQFF.

The chain couples TRBV11-3 to TRBJ2-1; 8 bases are shared with TRBD2. V lost 1 base to trimming and J lost 7 bases; unmatched junction nucleotides: 6. Germline V CDR1 and CDR2: SGHNT, YENEEA. This CDR3 is built from 15 residues. CDR3 sequence (DNA): TGTGCCAGCAGCTTAGGGGGGTTAGCGGGGAATGAGCAGTTCTTC. It codes for CASSLGGLAGNEQFF.

CDR3: CASSYSKGVYEQFF. DNA of the CDR3: TGTGCCAGCAGTTACTCGAAAGGGGTGTATGAGCAGTTCTTC. The V and J genes are TRBV6-5 and TRBJ2-1; weak D call: TRBD1 (5 bases). In germline, CDR1 is MNHEY, CDR2 SVGAGI. This CDR3 region has 14 residues. Trimming stripped 0 bases from V and 8 bases from J, with 11 bases between.

This clone showed up just once. V usage is TRBV4-2 and J usage is TRBJ2-7; TRBD2 aligns across 7 bases. The junction had 5 bases not matched to a gene; V was cut back by 0 bases and J by 0 bases. There are 16 residues in the CDR3. Germline values: CDR1 LGHNA, CDR2 YNFKEQ. CDR3 bases: TGTGCCAGCAGCCAAGAGACCCGCGGGAGCTCCTACGAGCAGTACTTC. Encoded protein: CASSQETRGSSYEQYF.

This clone was seen only a few times. The V gene is TRBV11-2, the J gene TRBJ1-2; no definite D call. Per germline, CDR1 SGHAT and CDR2 FQNNGV. The CDR3 length is 12 residues. V lost 5 bases and J 8 bases, leaving 12 bases between the germline ends. The CDR3 region is CASSPGRGGYTF. The CDR3 DNA sequence: TGTGCCAGCAGCCCCGGGCGCGGGGGCTACACCTTC.

The chain carries TRBV25-1 and TRBJ2-5; D remains unclear. Trimming left V 3 bases short and J 4 bases short, with 12 bases between. The germline V gene has CDR1 MGHDK and CDR2 SYGVNS. This CDR3 region has 14 residues. CDR3 DNA: TGTGCCAGCAGTGAGATAGGCCTAGGAGAGACCCAGTACTTC. Translating gives CASSEIGLGETQYF.

The chain carries TRBV6-5 and TRBJ1-1, with D possibly being TRBD1 (6 bases). The CDR3 has 14 residues. Germline CDR1 is MNHEY and CDR2 is SVGAGI. V dropped 4 bases and J dropped 4 bases, with 13 bases sitting between them. The chain's CDR3 is CASSSPTGSTEAFF. In DNA, the CDR3 is TGTGCCAGCAGTTCCCCCACAGGGAGCACTGAAGCTTTCTTT.

The V gene is TRBV9, the J gene TRBJ1-1; D unresolved. V shed 0 bases and J shed 4 bases, with 10 bases lying between them. The CDR3 has 14 residues. CDR1 and CDR2 from the germline V gene are SGDLS and YYNGEE. CDR3 coding DNA: TGTGCCAGCAGCGTAGAGGTGGGAGGCACTGAAGCTTTCTTT. Translated: CASSVEVGGTEAFF.

In the case of this clone: Its ends do not fully match the called genes, so a read error is possible. This chain uses TRBV6-5 with TRBJ2-1, with unresolved D. Germline CDR1 MNHEY, CDR2 SVGAGI. This CDR3 comprises 13 residues. DNA of the CDR3: TGTGCCAGCGGTTACGGGCCCTACAATGAGCAGTTCTTC. Amino acid sequence: CASGYGPYNEQFF.

The rearrangement joins TRBV7-2 to TRBJ2-5; D perhaps matches TRBD2 (5 bases). CDR3 length: 14 residues. CDR1 and CDR2 (germline): SGHTA, FQGNSA. V was cut by 4 bases and J by 4 bases, with 13 bases left in between. The DNA of the CDR3 is TGTGCCAGCAGCTCCGGAATCGGGGTAGAGACCCAGTACTTC. Translating it yields CASSSGIGVETQYF. The whole variable domain, filled in from reference TRBV7-2 and TRBJ2-5, reads GAGVSQSPSNKVTEKGKDVELRCDPISGHTALYWYRQSLGQGLEFLIYFQGNSAPDKSGLPSDRFSAERTGGSVSTLTIQRTQQEDSAVYLCASSSGIGVETQYFGPGTRLLVL.

The chain couples TRBV28 to TRBJ1-2, with D perhaps matching TRBD1 (6 bases). This CDR3 has 12 amino acids. The ends were cut back, 7 bases at V and 8 bases at J, with 14 bases in the middle. CDR1 MDHEN and CDR2 SYDVKM come from the germline V gene. The CDR3 protein is CASNRGATGYTF. The CDR3 coding sequence is TGTGCCAGCAATCGGGGGGCAACAGGCTACACCTTC.

V is TRBV9 and J is TRBJ1-1; D unclear. The CDR3 extends over 14 amino acids. Trimming removed 4 bases at V and 0 bases at J, with 10 bases between. The germline V gene has CDR1 SGDLS and CDR2 YYNGEE. The CDR3 protein is CASSPSTLNTEAFF. The CDR3 DNA is TGTGCCAGCAGCCCATCGACACTGAACACTGAAGCTTTCTTT.

The V and J genes are TRBV11-3 and TRBJ2-1; 9 positions agree with TRBD2. Germline CDR1 reads SGHNT; CDR2 reads YENEEA. The length of the CDR3 is 16 residues. V dropped 2 bases and J dropped 4; count of bases not matched to a gene: 6. In DNA form, the CDR3 reads TGTGCCAGCAGCTTACCTTTGCGGGAGGGGTACAATGAGCAGTTCTTC. Translating it yields CASSLPLREGYNEQFF.

The V and J genes are TRBV6-5 and TRBJ2-7, with 12 bases lining up with TRBD1. Germline assignment: CDR1 MNHEY and CDR2 SVGAGI. The junction had 6 bases not matched to a gene; V was cut back by 5 bases and J by 4 bases. There are 15 residues in the CDR3. The CDR3 loop reads CASSAGTGGSYEQYF. The CDR3 nucleotides read TGTGCCAGCAGTGCCGGGACAGGGGGCAGTTACGAGCAGTACTTC.

The chain has TRBV6-5 and TRBJ2-5; D perhaps matches TRBD2 (5 bases). Trimming left V 2 bases short and J 3 bases short, with 7 bases between. The CDR3 spans 13 residues. Germline assignment: CDR1 MNHEY and CDR2 SVGAGI. CDR3 sequence reads: CASSYRGKETQYF. In DNA, the CDR3 is TGTGCCAGCAGTTACCGGGGTAAAGAGACCCAGTACTTC.

The chain recombines TRBV6-5 with TRBJ2-3; maybe TRBD1 (6 bases). The CDR3 spans 15 residues. Germline V gene lookup returns CDR1 MNHEY and CDR2 SVGAGI. V was trimmed by 10 bases and J by 1 base, leaving 18 bases between them. This chain's CDR3 is CATSIQGQGTDTQYF. Written as DNA, the CDR3 is TGTGCCACTTCTATACAGGGCCAAGGCACAGATACGCAGTATTTT.

This rearrangement joins TRBV19 to TRBJ2-1, with 7 bases aligning to TRBD1. The V and J ends lost 6 bases and 0 bases, in that order; junction bases with no gene match: 5. Germline lookup yields CDR1 LNHDA and CDR2 SQIVND (reference sequence). The CDR3 is 15 amino acids. This CDR3 reads CASRGQYSSYNEQFF. CDR3 DNA: TGTGCCAGTAGGGGACAGTATAGCTCCTACAATGAGCAGTTCTTC.

The V call is TRBV10-3, the J call TRBJ1-1, with a weak D call TRBD1 (6 bases). The germline V gene has CDR1 ENHRY and CDR2 SYGVKD. The CDR3 is made up of 16 amino acids. V was clipped by 2 bases and J by 3 bases, with 16 bases between them. In DNA form, the CDR3 reads TGTGCCATCAGTGAGAATACAGGGTTGGGGGACACTGAAGCTTTCTTT. The encoded protein is CAISENTGLGDTEAFF.